This is a list of T cell receptor beta chains from one sample in a study of shared clonotypes between healthy human individuals. Clones were read by immunoSEQ multiplex PCR, and TCRdb kept only the in-frame ones, dropping some. This sample has some 2,500,000 clones, with over 85% found just once. The sequenced sample consisted of naive CD4+ T cells from PBMCs. The receptors stem from a man between 18 and 29 years old in good health. Some clones in this sample may be carry-over from other donors' samples. The CDR3 runs from the conserved cysteine through the conserved F or W. A D gene is named only where the DNA matches it firmly. Rows may omit the clone size; those that give it use once, few, many or a size class.

v_gene: TRBV2
abundance: .
d_gene: .
j_gene: TRBJ2-7
CDR3aa: CASSVKLSTYEQYF
CDR3nt: TGTGCCAGCAGTGTAAAGTTAAGTACCTACGAGCAGTACTTC

v_gene: TRBV7-8
abundance: .
d_gene: TRBD1
j_gene: TRBJ2-5
CDR3aa: CASSLARWGQGAETQYF
CDR3nt: TGTGCCAGCAGCTTAGCGCGGTGGGGACAGGGTGCGGAGACCCAGTACTTC

v_gene: TRBV11-2
abundance: .
d_gene: .
j_gene: TRBJ2-1
CDR3aa: CASSPRTIPSYNEQFF
CDR3nt: TGTGCCAGCAGCCCGAGGACTATTCCCTCCTACAATGAGCAGTTCTTC

v_gene: TRBV6-1
abundance: .
d_gene: .
j_gene: TRBJ1-2
CDR3aa: CASSEIGGGGYTF
CDR3nt: TGTGCCAGCAGTGAGATTGGAGGGGGTGGCTACACCTTC

v_gene: TRBV5-4
abundance: .
d_gene: TRBD2
j_gene: TRBJ2-7
CDR3aa: CASSPGLAGGTYEQYF
CDR3nt: TGTGCCAGCAGCCCAGGACTAGCGGGAGGAACCTACGAGCAGTACTTC

v_gene: TRBV5-1
abundance: .
d_gene: TRBD2
j_gene: TRBJ2-3
CDR3aa: CASSLGLAGPSTDTQYF
CDR3nt: TGCGCCAGCAGCCTGGGACTAGCGGGTCCTAGCACAGATACGCAGTATTTT

v_gene: TRBV9
abundance: .
d_gene: .
j_gene: TRBJ2-7
CDR3aa: CASSVGGRGASYEQYF
CDR3nt: TGTGCCAGCAGCGTAGGGGGGAGAGGGGCCTCCTACGAGCAGTACTTC

v_gene: TRBV14
abundance: .
d_gene: .
j_gene: TRBJ1-1
CDR3aa: CASSQDQTGTEAFF
CDR3nt: TGTGCCAGCAGCCAAGACCAGACAGGAACTGAAGCTTTCTTT

v_gene: TRBV7-3
abundance: .
d_gene: .
j_gene: TRBJ2-3
CDR3aa: CASSLGRTDTQYF
CDR3nt: TGTGCCAGCAGCTTAGGACGCACAGATACGCAGTATTTT

v_gene: TRBV6-5
abundance: once
d_gene: .
j_gene: TRBJ2-7
CDR3aa: CASSLPAGGGDEQYF
CDR3nt: TGTGCCAGCAGTCTGCCCGCCGGGGGAGGCGACGAGCAGTACTTC

v_gene: TRBV10-3
abundance: .
d_gene: .
j_gene: TRBJ2-7
CDR3aa: CAISESGTTGPYEQYF
CDR3nt: TGTGCCATCAGTGAGTCAGGGACGACTGGTCCATACGAGCAGTACTTC

v_gene: TRBV2
abundance: .
d_gene: .
j_gene: TRBJ1-1
CDR3aa: CASSEEGVTEAFF
CDR3nt: TGTGCCAGCAGTGAAGAGGGGGTGACAGAAGCTTTCTTT

v_gene: TRBV7-9
abundance: .
d_gene: .
j_gene: TRBJ2-3
CDR3aa: CASSLDTNPHTQYF
CDR3nt: TGTGCCAGCAGCTTAGATACGAATCCACACACGCAGTATTTT

v_gene: TRBV7-3
abundance: .
d_gene: .
j_gene: TRBJ2-2
CDR3aa: CASKLGVQGGTGELFF
CDR3nt: TGTGCCAGCAAATTGGGAGTTCAAGGGGGCACCGGGGAGCTGTTTTTT

v_gene: TRBV29-1
abundance: .
d_gene: .
j_gene: TRBJ2-5
CDR3aa: CSVEGQYQETQYF
CDR3nt: TGCAGCGTTGAGGGGCAGTACCAAGAGACCCAGTACTTC

v_gene: TRBV4-1
abundance: .
d_gene: .
j_gene: TRBJ1-1
CDR3aa: CASSQGPDTEAFF
CDR3nt: TGCGCCAGCAGCCAAGGCCCTGACACTGAAGCTTTCTTT

v_gene: TRBV5-5
abundance: .
d_gene: .
j_gene: TRBJ2-7
CDR3aa: CASSTGFTYEQYF
CDR3nt: TGTGCCAGCAGCACAGGGTTTACCTACGAGCAGTACTTC

v_gene: TRBV2
abundance: .
d_gene: TRBD1
j_gene: TRBJ1-3
CDR3aa: CASRRMGQGTGNTIYF
CDR3nt: TGTGCCAGCAGGCGGATGGGACAGGGGACTGGAAACACCATATATTTT

v_gene: TRBV18
abundance: few
d_gene: .
j_gene: TRBJ1-1
CDR3aa: CASSKEGTEAFF
CDR3nt: TGTGCCAGCTCGAAGGAGGGAACTGAAGCTTTCTTT

v_gene: TRBV28
abundance: .
d_gene: .
j_gene: TRBJ2-2
CDR3aa: CASSLERGELFF
CDR3nt: TGTGCCAGCAGTCTTGAGAGAGGGGAGCTGTTTTTT

v_gene: TRBV15
abundance: .
d_gene: .
j_gene: TRBJ1-1
CDR3aa: CATRADLNTEAFF
CDR3nt: TGTGCCACCAGGGCGGACCTGAACACTGAAGCTTTCTTT

v_gene: TRBV7-2
abundance: .
d_gene: .
j_gene: TRBJ2-7
CDR3aa: CASSYSVSAVGEQYF
CDR3nt: TGTGCCAGCAGCTACTCAGTCTCCGCGGTAGGGGAGCAGTACTTC

v_gene: TRBV19
abundance: .
d_gene: TRBD2
j_gene: TRBJ2-5
CDR3aa: CASSIGGGSETQYF
CDR3nt: TGTGCCAGTAGTATTGGGGGGGGATCGGAGACCCAGTACTTC

v_gene: TRBV10-3
abundance: .
d_gene: .
j_gene: TRBJ2-7
CDR3aa: CAISEIQGREQYF
CDR3nt: TGTGCCATCAGTGAAATACAGGGCCGCGAGCAGTACTTC

v_gene: TRBV28
abundance: .
d_gene: .
j_gene: TRBJ2-1
CDR3aa: CASSPGLNNEQFF
CDR3nt: TGTGCCAGCAGTCCAGGACTGAACAATGAGCAGTTCTTC

v_gene: TRBV2
abundance: .
d_gene: TRBD2
j_gene: TRBJ2-7
CDR3aa: CASSEQGGSRNEQYF
CDR3nt: TGTGCCAGCAGTGAACAAGGCGGGAGTCGCAACGAGCAGTACTTC

v_gene: TRBV7-2
abundance: .
d_gene: TRBD1
j_gene: TRBJ1-1
CDR3aa: CASSPRTGGFMNTEAFF
CDR3nt: TGTGCCAGCAGCCCAAGGACAGGGGGCTTCATGAACACTGAAGCTTTCTTT

v_gene: TRBV5-1
abundance: .
d_gene: TRBD2
j_gene: TRBJ2-3
CDR3aa: CASRRGLAGAGDTQYF
CDR3nt: TGCGCCAGCAGACGGGGACTAGCGGGAGCGGGAGATACGCAGTATTTT

v_gene: TRBV27
abundance: .
d_gene: TRBD2
j_gene: TRBJ2-1
CDR3aa: CASSLPGTSGRPNEQFF
CDR3nt: TGTGCCAGCAGTCTCCCCGGGACTAGCGGGAGGCCAAATGAGCAGTTCTTC

v_gene: TRBV6-6
abundance: .
d_gene: .
j_gene: TRBJ2-3
CDR3aa: CATQLLWTDTQYF
CDR3nt: TGTGCCACCCAGCTACTGTGGACAGATACGCAGTATTTT

v_gene: TRBV5-1
abundance: .
d_gene: .
j_gene: TRBJ2-7
CDR3aa: CASSPDPDTYEQYF
CDR3nt: TGCGCCAGCAGCCCTGACCCGGATACCTACGAGCAGTACTTC

v_gene: TRBV2
abundance: .
d_gene: TRBD1
j_gene: TRBJ1-1
CDR3aa: CASRLTGGPNTEAFF
CDR3nt: TGTGCCAGCAGATTGACAGGGGGACCGAACACTGAAGCTTTCTTT

v_gene: TRBV7-2
abundance: .
d_gene: .
j_gene: TRBJ2-5
CDR3aa: CASSTGWGPETQYF
CDR3nt: TGTGCCAGCAGCACCGGTTGGGGACCGGAGACCCAGTACTTC

v_gene: TRBV5-4
abundance: .
d_gene: .
j_gene: TRBJ2-7
CDR3aa: CASSSWVGARGYEQYF
CDR3nt: TGTGCCAGCAGCTCTTGGGTGGGAGCTAGAGGGTACGAGCAGTACTTC

v_gene: TRBV19
abundance: .
d_gene: TRBD2
j_gene: TRBJ2-4
CDR3aa: CASSRGGENIQYF
CDR3nt: TGTGCCAGTAGCCGCGGGGGGGAAAACATTCAGTACTTC

v_gene: TRBV30
abundance: few
d_gene: .
j_gene: TRBJ1-5
CDR3aa: CAWSGGGVNQPQHF
CDR3nt: TGTGCCTGGAGCGGCGGGGGGGTCAATCAGCCCCAGCATTTT

v_gene: TRBV11-1
abundance: .
d_gene: .
j_gene: TRBJ2-7
CDR3aa: CASSSQAGSSYEQYF
CDR3nt: TGTGCCAGCAGCTCACAGGCTGGAAGCTCCTACGAGCAGTACTTC

v_gene: TRBV7-2
abundance: .
d_gene: TRBD1
j_gene: TRBJ1-2
CDR3aa: CASSLRQGAYGYTF
CDR3nt: TGTGCCAGCAGCCTGCGACAGGGGGCCTATGGCTACACCTTC

v_gene: TRBV5-1
abundance: once
d_gene: TRBD2
j_gene: TRBJ2-7
CDR3aa: CASSPRGAGGSYEQYF
CDR3nt: TGCGCCAGCAGCCCGCGGGGAGCGGGAGGGAGTTACGAGCAGTACTTC

v_gene: TRBV19
abundance: .
d_gene: TRBD2
j_gene: TRBJ2-1
CDR3aa: CASSRGRTYNEQFF
CDR3nt: TGTGCCAGTAGTCGCGGGAGGACCTACAATGAGCAGTTCTTC

v_gene: TRBV5-1
abundance: .
d_gene: .
j_gene: TRBJ1-2
CDR3aa: CASTREGLNYGYTF
CDR3nt: TGCGCCAGCACTCGTGAGGGGCTTAACTATGGCTACACCTTC

v_gene: TRBV7-9
abundance: .
d_gene: .
j_gene: TRBJ1-1
CDR3aa: CASSPGWGNTEAFF
CDR3nt: TGTGCCAGCAGCCCTGGCTGGGGGAACACTGAAGCTTTCTTT

v_gene: TRBV7-2
abundance: .
d_gene: TRBD2
j_gene: TRBJ2-3
CDR3aa: CASRDARWAGGGDTQYF
CDR3nt: TGTGCCAGCAGAGACGCCCGGTGGGCGGGAGGTGGGGATACGCAGTATTTT

v_gene: TRBV4-2
abundance: .
d_gene: .
j_gene: TRBJ2-2
CDR3aa: CASSLSGLYGELFF
CDR3nt: TGTGCCAGCAGTCTCTCAGGGCTGTACGGGGAGCTGTTTTTT

v_gene: TRBV29-1
abundance: .
d_gene: .
j_gene: TRBJ1-1
CDR3aa: CSAQGRTYTEAFF
CDR3nt: TGCAGCGCCCAGGGGAGGACGTACACTGAAGCTTTCTTT

v_gene: TRBV4-1
abundance: .
d_gene: TRBD1
j_gene: TRBJ2-1
CDR3aa: CASSTPGQGAGEQFF
CDR3nt: TGCGCCAGCAGTACCCCGGGACAGGGGGCTGGAGAGCAGTTCTTC

v_gene: TRBV5-4
abundance: .
d_gene: TRBD1
j_gene: TRBJ1-1
CDR3aa: CASSTKTGDTEAFF
CDR3nt: TGTGCCAGCAGCACTAAGACAGGGGACACTGAAGCTTTCTTT

v_gene: TRBV2
abundance: .
d_gene: .
j_gene: TRBJ1-3
CDR3aa: CASRTAGNTIYF
CDR3nt: TGTGCCAGCAGAACGGCAGGAAACACCATATATTTT

v_gene: TRBV14
abundance: .
d_gene: TRBD1
j_gene: TRBJ2-5
CDR3aa: CASSRGTGGIGETQYF
CDR3nt: TGTGCCAGCAGCCGAGGGACAGGGGGTATCGGAGAGACCCAGTACTTC

v_gene: TRBV30
abundance: few
d_gene: .
j_gene: TRBJ1-1
CDR3aa: CAWRLGGGSEAFF
CDR3nt: TGTGCCTGGAGGCTAGGTGGAGGCTCTGAAGCTTTCTTT

v_gene: TRBV10-3
abundance: .
d_gene: .
j_gene: TRBJ1-4
CDR3aa: CAISVGRSRGVEKLFF
CDR3nt: TGTGCCATCAGTGTCGGCCGGTCGCGGGGAGTTGAAAAACTGTTTTTT

v_gene: TRBV6-5
abundance: once
d_gene: TRBD1
j_gene: TRBJ2-3
CDR3aa: CASSYGATGDTQYF
CDR3nt: TGTGCCAGCAGTTACGGGGCGACAGGGGATACGCAGTATTTT

v_gene: TRBV21-1
abundance: .
d_gene: .
j_gene: TRBJ2-5
CDR3aa: CASSSLDRGPETQYF
CDR3nt: TGTGCCAGCAGCTCCCTCGACAGGGGGCCAGAGACCCAGTACTTC